This T cell receptor (beta chain) was sequenced for a study of shared clonotypes between healthy human individuals. Turning to the study itself: Per-donor plates numbered three CD4 naive, three CD4 memory, two CD8 naive and one CD8 memory.

The CDR3 runs to 14 residues. V was pared by 1 base and J by 4 bases, with 4 bases of the junction left unmatched. CDR1 is SGHRS and CDR2 is YFSETQ in the germline V gene. Only in-frame clones appear in the TCRdb table, and some are missing; sequencing was by immunoSEQ multiplex PCR. This sample carries approximately 1,000,000 clones, roughly 74% of them seen once, and the ten largest clones take approximately 0.5%. Note on this clone: The antigen remains undetermined.

Study-wide findings and caveats: When compared with the clonotypes that were shared by all four sorted-subset donors, the non-shared clonotypes turned out to have lower generation probabilities. Clonotype sharing across donors was expected to vary with sequencing depth.

This receptor was taken from a man younger than 35 in good health. Some clones in this sample may be carry-over from other donors' samples. The rearrangement links TRBV5-1 to TRBJ1-1; TRBD1 matches 7 bases. Material: memory CD4+ T cells from PBMCs. Subset of the sample: CD45RA-negative fraction. The CDR3 region is CASSLYRGSTEAFF. The DNA of the CDR3 is TGCGCCAGCAGCTTGTACAGGGGTAGCACTGAAGCTTTCTTT.